This T cell receptor beta chain was sequenced during a study of vaccination effects on CD4 cells after COVID-19. Study-level points and caveats: Common cold coronaviruses were cross-recognized by only 1 of 255 vaccine-induced clones in healthy vaccinees. Substantial clonal contraction characterized both infection- and vaccine-induced clones late after vaccination.

Profiling relied on immunoSEQ multiplex PCR, and the TCRdb table lists in-frame clones only, not all of them. This sample has 55,000 to 75,000 clones, with roughly 70% found just once. Trimming cost V 4 bases and J 4 bases; bases outside gene matches: 3. In germline, CDR1 is SGHDN, CDR2 FVKESK. There are 14 residues in the CDR3. Peptide-pool stimulation followed by sequencing identified expanded antigen-specific CD4+ clonotypes in the ViraFEST assay. Subsequent to 10 days of culture, CD4+ T cells were isolated. Previously uninfected by SARS-CoV-2, the vaccine recipients also showed negative nucleocapsid antibodies. Each culture well received over 1.5 million PBMC. These cells were then cultured in IMDM with roughly 9.8 IU/ml IL-2 and 7.5 to 10 ug/ml peptides. Fresh IL-2-containing medium replaced half the medium on days 3 and 7. This clone was counted only a few times. The antigen is not known.

The chain is built from TRBV14 and TRBJ1-2, with 10 bases fitting TRBD1. This TCR was recovered from a human donor who received a COVID-19 vaccine. Sequenced here: CD4+ T cells from PBMCs cultured with HCoV-OC43 spike peptides, sampled before COVID-19 vaccination. As for subset: HCoV-OC43 spike overlapping peptide pool stimulation. The CDR3 loop is CASSRQGASYGYTF. The CDR3 DNA sequence: TGTGCCAGCAGCCGACAGGGGGCTTCCTATGGCTACACCTTC.